One and the same sample provided the 30 T cell receptor beta chains below, sequenced in a study of T cells after yellow fever vaccination. MiXCR, run by TCRdb on the 5' RACE reads, gives a single entry per CDR3 protein. This sample has around 1,300 distinct CDR3 sequences, with roughly 56% found just once. Sequenced here: PBMCs, either bulk or a sorted T-cell subset (CD4+, CD8+, memory, or dextramer-sorted; not recorded which), sampled on the day of the yellow fever booster vaccination. These receptors were collected from a man aged 18 to 29 who received the YFV17D yellow fever vaccine.

This clonotype counts as medium-sized. The J gene is TRBJ1-4, the V gene TRBV11-2; D may be TRBD1 (6 bases). The CDR3 contains 16 residues. The V end was cut by 2 bases, the J end by 0 bases, with 10 bases between. Germline V gene data show CDR1 as SGHAT and CDR2 as FQNNGV. The CDR3 sequence is CASSLWGLATNEKLFF. CDR3 nucleotide sequence: TGTGCCAGCAGCTTATGGGGGCTTGCAACTAATGAAAAACTGTTTTTT.

This clonotype showed up just once. J is TRBJ2-1 and V is TRBV20-1; no firm D call. CDR1 and CDR2 (germline): DFQATT, SNEGSKA (reference sequence). Trimming removed 6 bases from V and 9 bases from J, with 9 bases in between. This CDR3 contains 10 residues. CDR3 DNA sequence: TGCAGTGCCACACAATTTGAGCAGTTCTTC. Translated: CSATQFEQFF.

This chain joins TRBV5-1 and TRBJ2-1; D possibly uses TRBD1 or TRBD2 (5 bases each). V lost 3 bases and J 6 bases, leaving 16 bases between the germline ends. CDR1 and CDR2 from the germline V gene are SGHRS and YFSETQ. The CDR3 has 15 amino acids. CDR3 protein: CASSSRGDGTNEQFF. The CDR3 region has the DNA TGCGCCAGCAGCTCCCGAGGGGACGGGACCAATGAGCAGTTCTTC. The variable domain in full, with the rest retrieved from reference TRBV5-1 and TRBJ2-1, is KAGVTQTPRYLIKTRGQQVTLSCSPISGHRSVSWYQQTPGQGLQFLFEYFSETQRNKGNFPGRFSGRQFSNSRSEMNVSTLELGDSALYLCASSSRGDGTNEQFFGPGTRLTVL.

This clonotype counts as medium-sized. The chain joins TRBV28 to TRBJ2-1, with D uncertain. Between the trimmed V and J ends, which lost 6 bases and 8 bases, there was a span of 17 bases. CDR3 length: 14 residues. Looked up from germline, CDR1 is MDHEN and CDR2 is SYDVKM. The CDR3 here is CASSPYPPRDEQFF. The CDR3 bases are TGTGCCAGCAGCCCCTACCCCCCCCGGGATGAGCAGTTCTTC.

This clonotype was picked up one time. The V and J genes are TRBV20-1 and TRBJ2-5; 7 bases are a match to TRBD1. V was pared by 4 bases and J by 5 bases, with 7 bases of the junction left unmatched. Germline-derived CDR1 and CDR2 are DFQATT and SNEGSKA (reference sequence). The CDR3 spans 13 residues. As DNA, the CDR3 is TGCAGTGCTATGAAAAGGGGGCTCGAGACCCAGTACTTC. Its protein product is CSAMKRGLETQYF.

This clonotype has just one count. The junction does not match germline at one end; this may be a read error. This chain joins TRBV16 and TRBJ2-2; a weak D match, TRBD2 (5 bases). Looked up from germline, CDR1 is KGHSY and CDR2 is FQNENV. CDR3 length: 14 residues. Here the CDR3 reads CAISPGLNTGVLFF. DNA for the CDR3: TGTGCCATCAGCCCCGGGCTGAACACCGGGGTGCTGTTTTTT. Filled out from reference TRBV16 and TRBJ2-2, the complete variable domain reads GEEVAQTPKHLVRGEGQKAKLYCAPIKGHSYVFWYQQVLKNEFKFLISFQNENVFDETGMPKERFSAKCLPNSPCSLEIQATKLEDSAVYFCAISPGLNTGVLFFGEGSRLTVL.

The rearrangement uses TRBV29-1 and TRBJ2-3, with D perhaps being TRBD1 or TRBD2 (5 bases each). This CDR3 is built from 13 residues. CDR1 and CDR2 (germline): SQVTM, ANQGSEA. Trimming took off 5 bases at V and 9 bases at J, with 18 bases between the two ends. The CDR3 DNA reads TGCAGCGTTCGGGGCCCGACGTTGACGACGCAGTATTTT. This sequence encodes CSVRGPTLTTQYF.

In its sample, this clonotype is medium-sized. The genes are TRBV7-3 and TRBJ2-1; 16 bases fit TRBD2. Germline CDR1 is SGHTA and CDR2 is FQGTGA. J lost 5 bases, V lost 3 bases, and 1 base had no gene match. CDR3 length equals 16 residues. This CDR3 is CASSLGLAGGDNEQFF. Written as DNA, the CDR3 is TGTGCCAGCAGCTTGGGACTAGCGGGGGGGGACAATGAGCAGTTCTTC. Full variable domain (rest looked up from reference TRBV7-3 and TRBJ2-1): GAGVSQTPSNKVTEKGKYVELRCDPISGHTALYWYRQSLGQGPEFLIYFQGTGAADDSGLPNDRFFAVRPEGSVSTLKIQRTERGDSAVYLCASSLGLAGGDNEQFFGPGTRLTVL.

This rearrangement joins TRBV6-5 to TRBJ1-6, with 9 bases fitting TRBD1. CDR1 and CDR2 (germline): MNHEY, SVGAGI. J gave up 8 bases and V 6 bases, and 11 bases lay outside the gene matches. This CDR3 region has 16 residues. The CDR3 region is CASSFMPGQGYSPLHF. CDR3 bases: TGTGCCAGCAGCTTCATGCCGGGACAGGGTTATTCACCCCTCCACTTT.

V usage is TRBV5-1 and J usage is TRBJ2-1, with 12 bases that match TRBD2. V was pared by 0 bases and J by 5 bases, with 0 bases of the junction left unmatched. There are 15 residues in the CDR3. Germline V gene lookup returns CDR1 SGHRS and CDR2 YFSETQ. The DNA of the CDR3 is TGCGCCAGCAGCTTGGGACTAGCGGGGGACAATGAGCAGTTCTTC. It yields the protein CASSLGLAGDNEQFF.

Relative to its sample, this clonotype is large. The chain carries TRBV7-9 and TRBJ2-1; D unresolved. In germline, CDR1 is SEHNR, CDR2 FQNEAQ (reference sequence). V was clipped by 1 base and J by 0 bases, with 7 bases between them. The CDR3 extends over 15 amino acids. The CDR3 loop is CASSLVYNSYNEQFF. The CDR3, as DNA: TGTGCCAGCAGCTTAGTTTATAACTCCTACAATGAGCAGTTCTTC.

The chain employs TRBV5-1 and TRBJ2-1, with 8 bases matching TRBD1. Germline values: CDR1 SGHRS, CDR2 YFSETQ. With V trimmed by 4 bases and J by 8 bases, 11 bases remained unmatched. The CDR3 loop spans 15 amino acids. The CDR3 sequence: CASSRTGWMEDEQFF. The CDR3 DNA reads TGCGCCAGCAGCCGGACAGGGTGGATGGAGGATGAGCAGTTCTTC.

This clonotype qualifies as medium-sized. The chain joins TRBV7-9 to TRBJ2-7; D is unclear. V was clipped by 0 bases and J by 5 bases, with 5 bases between them. From germline, CDR1 is SEHNR and CDR2 FQNEAQ (reference sequence). The CDR3 contains 12 residues. The CDR3 loop reads CASSLASHEQYF. DNA for the CDR3: TGTGCCAGCAGCTTAGCTTCCCACGAGCAGTACTTC.

The rearrangement uses TRBV18 and TRBJ2-1; 10 bases are shared with TRBD2. Germline lookup yields CDR1 KGHSH and CDR2 LQKENI. Unmatched junction bases numbered 6, after V lost 3 bases and J lost 10 bases. The CDR3 length is 14 residues. Here the CDR3 reads CASSPQRGGGEQFF. CDR3 nucleotide sequence: TGTGCCAGCTCACCCCAGCGGGGGGGCGGAGAGCAGTTCTTC.

This clonotype is deemed medium-sized. The genes are TRBV12-3 or TRBV12-4 and TRBJ2-1; 8 positions match TRBD2. CDR3 size: 15 residues. Losses at the gene ends were 8 bases for V and 5 bases for J; bases not matched to a gene: 11. This CDR3 reads CASRRGTSGHNEQFF. The CDR3, as DNA: TGTGCCAGCCGCCGAGGCACTAGCGGACACAATGAGCAGTTCTTC.

The chain joins TRBV28 to TRBJ2-7; no reliable D call. Germline values: CDR1 MDHEN, CDR2 SYDVKM. V gave up 7 bases and J gave up 5 bases, with 15 bases separating them. The CDR3 is 13 amino acids. The CDR3 protein is CASTSDPNHEQYF. In nucleotides, the CDR3 is TGTGCCAGCACCTCGGACCCGAACCACGAGCAGTACTTC.

By sample share, this clonotype is large. This chain uses TRBV12-3 or TRBV12-4 with TRBJ2-6, with D unresolved. There are 13 residues in the CDR3. The V end lost 3 bases, the J end lost 2 bases, and 2 bases lay between the germline ends. The CDR3 DNA reads TGTGCCAGCAGTTTTGCTGGGGCCAACGTCCTGACTTTC. Translation: CASSFAGANVLTF.

The chain employs TRBV2 and TRBJ1-1; 7 nucleotides match TRBD1. There are 14 residues in the CDR3. From germline, CDR1 is SNHLY and CDR2 FYNNEI. Unmatched junction bases numbered 5, after V lost 5 bases and J lost 2 bases. The CDR3 nucleotides are TGTGCCAGCAGTCTCAGACAGGGAAACACTGAAGCTTTCTTT. This encodes CASSLRQGNTEAFF.

By share, this clonotype counts as medium-sized (0.01 to 0.1%). One end of the junction does not line up with germline, which may come from a read error. The rearrangement uses TRBV27 and TRBJ2-3; D ambiguous. CDR1 is MNHEY and CDR2 is SMNVEV in the germline V gene (reference sequence). The CDR3 contains 12 residues. This CDR3 reads CTSSFPVPTQYF. The DNA of the CDR3 is TGCACCAGCAGTTTCCCGGTTCCTACGCAGTATTTT.

This clonotype is termed medium-sized (0.01 to 0.1%). The V call is TRBV20-1, the J call TRBJ1-1, with no clear D. Trimming removed 2 bases from V and 0 bases from J, with 10 bases in between. The CDR3 runs to 14 residues. Germline V CDR1 and CDR2: DFQATT, SNEGSKA (reference sequence). CDR3 bases: TGCAGTGCTAGACCCACGGGGATGAACACTGAAGCTTTCTTT. Protein sequence: CSARPTGMNTEAFF.

This clonotype is classed as large. The chain links TRBV5-5 to TRBJ2-1, with D tentatively TRBD2 (6 bases). Germline V lookup: CDR1 SGHKS, CDR2 YYEKEE (reference sequence). This CDR3 has 15 residues. V was shortened by 6 bases and J by 4 bases, with 17 bases between the two germline ends. The CDR3 loop is CASIPVRGFYNEQFF. The CDR3 region has the DNA TGTGCCAGCATACCGGTTCGGGGGTTTTACAATGAGCAGTTCTTC.

This chain joins TRBV7-6 and TRBJ2-1; 8 bases match TRBD1. Looked up from germline, CDR1 is SGHVS and CDR2 is FNYEAQ. J lost 5 bases, V lost 4 bases, and 10 bases had no gene match. CDR3 length: 16 amino acids. The CDR3 DNA follows: TGTGCCAGCAGCTCTAGGGCCGGACAGGGTAACAATGAGCAGTTCTTC. It specifies CASSSRAGQGNNEQFF.

V gene TRBV7-2 combines with J gene TRBJ2-1; 10 bases agree with TRBD1. The CDR3 length is 16 residues. V dropped 5 bases and J dropped 5; count of bases not matched to a gene: 9. Per the germline V gene, CDR1 is SGHTA and CDR2 is FQGNSA. CDR3 bases: TGTGCCAGCAGCCCCAGGACAGGGGGTAAGGACAATGAGCAGTTCTTC. It specifies CASSPRTGGKDNEQFF. Supplemented by reference TRBV7-2 and TRBJ2-1, the full variable domain reads GAGVSQSPSNKVTEKGKDVELRCDPISGHTALYWYRQSLGQGLEFLIYFQGNSAPDKSGLPSDRFSAERTGGSVSTLTIQRTQQEDSAVYLCASSPRTGGKDNEQFFGPGTRLTVL.

V usage is TRBV29-1 and J usage is TRBJ1-1; D might be TRBD1 (6 bases). The CDR3 totals 17 residues. Per germline, CDR1 SQVTM and CDR2 ANQGSEA. V was shortened by 4 bases and J by 1 base, with 22 bases between the two germline ends. The CDR3 loop is CSVAQLTGFAQNTEAFF. The DNA of the CDR3 is TGCAGCGTTGCCCAGTTAACAGGGTTCGCCCAGAACACTGAAGCTTTCTTT.

The chain joins TRBV5-1 to TRBJ2-7, with D possibly being TRBD1 (6 bases). Germline CDR1 and CDR2: SGHRS and YFSETQ. There are 14 residues in the CDR3. Trimming shortened V by 3 bases and J by 7 bases, and 17 bases separated the two germline ends. The CDR3 loop reads CASSYQQGSGEQYF. The CDR3 DNA reads TGCGCCAGCAGCTACCAACAGGGATCGGGTGAGCAGTACTTC.

By share, this clonotype counts as medium-sized. The chain recombines TRBV5-8 with TRBJ2-7; 9 positions match TRBD1. The length of the CDR3 is 15 residues. Germline V gene data show CDR1 as SGHTS and CDR2 as YDEGEE. With 1 base clipped from V and 2 bases from J, the junction kept 4 bases outside the gene matches. CDR3 residues: CASSLLWDRAYEQYF. The CDR3 DNA is TGTGCCAGCAGCTTGCTCTGGGACAGGGCCTACGAGCAGTACTTC. The full variable domain, in which reference TRBV5-8 and TRBJ2-7 provide the parts outside the CDR3, is EAGVTQSPTHLIKTRGQQATLRCSPISGHTSVYWYQQALGLGLQFLLWYDEGEERNRGNFPPRFSGRQFPNYSSELNVNALELEDSALYLCASSLLWDRAYEQYFGPGTRLTVT.

Within the sample, this clonotype is medium-sized (0.01 to 0.1%). The chain carries TRBV27 and TRBJ2-5, with TRBD2 matching over 11 bases. Germline CDR1 is MNHEY and CDR2 is SMNVEV (reference sequence). This CDR3 is built from 16 residues. The V and J ends lost 6 bases and 5 bases, in that order; junction bases with no gene match: 11. CDR3 sequence reads: CASRTYSGGARETQYF. The CDR3 DNA is TGTGCCAGCAGGACCTATAGCGGGGGGGCCCGGGAGACCCAGTACTTC.

The chain is built from TRBV7-2 and TRBJ2-3, with D unresolved. The CDR3 consists of 14 residues. Looked up from germline, CDR1 is SGHTA and CDR2 is FQGNSA. Trimming took off 3 bases at V and 2 bases at J, with 9 bases between the two ends. CDR3 bases: TGTGCCAGCAGCTTGAACACTATCACAGATACGCAGTATTTT. It is translated as CASSLNTITDTQYF.

This clonotype is medium-sized by share. The chain is built from TRBV3-2 and TRBJ1-3; the DNA was not used to check the table's D call, TRBD1. TRBV3-2 is reported as a pseudogene. The CDR3 contains 18 residues. CDR3 sequence reads: CASSPDVGQGPSGNTIYF. In DNA, the CDR3 is TGTGCCAGCAGCCCCGACGTGGGACAGGGACCATCTGGAAACACCATATATTTT.

The chain employs TRBV4-3 and TRBJ2-6, with 9 bases lining up with TRBD2. V lost 3 bases to trimming and J lost 1 base; unmatched junction nucleotides: 1. CDR1 and CDR2 (germline): LGHNA, YSLEER. CDR3 size: 16 residues. The CDR3 spells CASSQTSGSGANVLTF. The CDR3 nucleotides read TGCGCCAGCAGCCAGACTAGCGGTTCTGGGGCCAACGTCCTGACTTTC.